Listed below are T cell receptor beta chains from one sample, sequenced in a study of blood T cells in healthy people across ages. TCRdb reanalysed the 5' RACE reads using MiXCR and keeps one entry per CDR3 protein. The repertoire consists of 550,000 to 650,000 distinct CDR3 sequences, with about 27% occurring once and the leading ten covering approximately 3.5%. The sample also formed part of further work on T cells of mothers and their children.

Sequenced input: blood. The receptors were gathered from a boy aged 2 to 9 in good health. The CDR3 runs from the conserved cysteine through the conserved F or W. Each record gives: J gene, V gene, D gene, clone size, CDR3 protein, CDR3 DNA. D genes are given only for firm matches. Some rows have no size entry. The others give once, few or many, or a class for an expanded clone.

J gene: TRBJ1-2
V gene: TRBV11-2
D gene: -
clone size: -
CDR3 protein: CASSITGQYGYTF
CDR3 DNA: TGTGCCAGCAGCATCACAGGACAGTATGGCTACACCTTC

J gene: TRBJ2-7
V gene: TRBV7-9
D gene: -
clone size: -
CDR3 protein: CASSFPLTPDNSYEQYF
CDR3 DNA: TGTGCCAGCAGCTTCCCCTTGACCCCGGACAACTCCTACGAGCAGTACTTC

J gene: TRBJ2-2
V gene: TRBV2
D gene: TRBD2
clone size: few
CDR3 protein: CASSGLAGGTGELFF
CDR3 DNA: TGTGCCAGCAGTGGACTAGCGGGAGGGACCGGGGAGCTGTTTTTT

J gene: TRBJ1-4
V gene: TRBV20-1
D gene: -
clone size: -
CDR3 protein: CSAGPLDNEKLFF
CDR3 DNA: TGCAGTGCCGGCCCCCTAGATAATGAAAAACTGTTTTTT

J gene: TRBJ1-5
V gene: TRBV19
D gene: TRBD1
clone size: -
CDR3 protein: CASSSQGALSFSNQPQHF
CDR3 DNA: TGTGCCAGTAGTTCTCAGGGGGCATTGTCATTTAGCAATCAGCCCCAGCATTTT

J gene: TRBJ2-1
V gene: TRBV30
D gene: TRBD2
clone size: -
CDR3 protein: CSLLLAGGFEQFF
CDR3 DNA: TGTTCACTTTTACTAGCGGGTGGGTTTGAGCAGTTCTTC

J gene: TRBJ1-1
V gene: TRBV5-1
D gene: -
clone size: few
CDR3 protein: CASSLGGRMNTEAFF
CDR3 DNA: TGCGCCAGCAGCTTGGGGGGACGGATGAACACTGAAGCTTTCTTT

J gene: TRBJ2-5
V gene: TRBV10-3
D gene: -
clone size: -
CDR3 protein: CAISESMRLQETQYF
CDR3 DNA: TGTGCCATCAGTGAGTCGATGCGGCTTCAAGAGACCCAGTACTTC

J gene: TRBJ2-5
V gene: TRBV20-1
D gene: -
clone size: -
CDR3 protein: CSAQRGLETQYF
CDR3 DNA: TGCAGTGCTCAACGGGGTTTGGAGACCCAGTACTTC

J gene: TRBJ2-5
V gene: TRBV2
D gene: -
clone size: few
CDR3 protein: CASRPYMEETQYF
CDR3 DNA: TGTGCCAGCAGGCCCTATATGGAAGAGACCCAGTACTTC

J gene: TRBJ2-7
V gene: TRBV7-8
D gene: TRBD2
clone size: -
CDR3 protein: CASSLGPSGISNEQYF
CDR3 DNA: TGTGCCAGCAGCTTAGGTCCTAGCGGGATTAGCAACGAGCAGTACTTC

J gene: TRBJ2-4
V gene: TRBV6-5
D gene: -
clone size: -
CDR3 protein: CASTFPLSAGGDLAKNIQYF
CDR3 DNA: TGTGCCAGCACTTTTCCCTTATCCGCAGGAGGGGATTTAGCCAAAAACATTCAGTACTTC

J gene: TRBJ1-5
V gene: TRBV4-1
D gene: -
clone size: -
CDR3 protein: CASSQHFSNQPQHF
CDR3 DNA: TGCGCCAGCAGCCAACACTTTAGCAATCAGCCCCAGCATTTT

J gene: TRBJ2-3
V gene: TRBV1
D gene: -
clone size: -
CDR3 protein: CTSSQAGSGSPDTQYF
CDR3 DNA: TGCACCAGCAGCCAAGCGGGTAGCGGGAGCCCAGATACGCAGTATTTT

J gene: TRBJ2-3
V gene: TRBV29-1
D gene: -
clone size: -
CDR3 protein: CSVVSNADTQYF
CDR3 DNA: TGCAGCGTTGTGAGCAACGCAGATACGCAGTATTTT

J gene: TRBJ2-5
V gene: TRBV14
D gene: TRBD2
clone size: few
CDR3 protein: CASSFLGGSETQYF
CDR3 DNA: TGTGCCAGCAGCTTCCTGGGGGGGTCGGAGACCCAGTACTTC

J gene: TRBJ1-1
V gene: TRBV4-3
D gene: -
clone size: few
CDR3 protein: CASSTRTGDTEAFF
CDR3 DNA: TGCGCCAGCAGCACGCGGACGGGTGACACTGAAGCTTTCTTT

J gene: TRBJ2-4
V gene: TRBV5-1
D gene: -
clone size: many
CDR3 protein: CASSRGESANIQYF
CDR3 DNA: TGCGCCAGCAGCCGGGGCGAGTCGGCAAACATTCAGTACTTC

J gene: TRBJ1-3
V gene: TRBV20-1
D gene: -
clone size: few
CDR3 protein: CSASWVSSAGITIYF
CDR3 DNA: TGCAGTGCTAGCTGGGTCTCTTCGGCTGGAATCACCATATATTTT

J gene: TRBJ1-5
V gene: TRBV6-5
D gene: -
clone size: -
CDR3 protein: CASSRHRDRQPQHF
CDR3 DNA: TGTGCCAGCAGCCGCCACAGGGACCGTCAGCCCCAGCATTTT

J gene: TRBJ1-5
V gene: TRBV24-1
D gene: -
clone size: once
CDR3 protein: CATSDHIRTGNLESNQPQHF
CDR3 DNA: TGTGCCACCAGTGATCACATCCGCACAGGGAACCTGGAAAGCAATCAGCCCCAGCATTTT

J gene: TRBJ2-2
V gene: TRBV12-3/TRBV12-4
D gene: -
clone size: -
CDR3 protein: CAGTRGTGELFF
CDR3 DNA: TGTGCCGGCACCAGGGGAACCGGGGAGCTGTTTTTT

J gene: TRBJ2-7
V gene: TRBV14
D gene: TRBD1
clone size: -
CDR3 protein: CASSPLTGSPSEQYF
CDR3 DNA: TGTGCCAGCAGCCCTTTGACAGGGAGTCCCTCCGAGCAGTACTTC

J gene: TRBJ2-6
V gene: TRBV27
D gene: -
clone size: many
CDR3 protein: CASSLGSPGANVLTF
CDR3 DNA: TGTGCCAGCAGTTTGGGTTCGCCTGGGGCCAACGTCCTGACTTTC

J gene: TRBJ2-2
V gene: TRBV13
D gene: TRBD2
clone size: -
CDR3 protein: CASSPRREANTGELFF
CDR3 DNA: TGTGCCAGCAGCCCACGGCGGGAGGCGAACACCGGTGAGCTGTTTTTT

J gene: TRBJ2-1
V gene: TRBV6-2/TRBV6-3
D gene: TRBD2
clone size: -
CDR3 protein: CASSYRSSGYNEQFF
CDR3 DNA: TGTGCCAGCAGTTACAGGTCTAGCGGCTACAATGAGCAGTTCTTC

J gene: TRBJ1-2
V gene: TRBV20-1
D gene: -
clone size: -
CDR3 protein: CSANYGPDGYTF
CDR3 DNA: TGCAGTGCTAACTATGGACCGGATGGCTACACCTTC

J gene: TRBJ2-3
V gene: TRBV7-2
D gene: -
clone size: few
CDR3 protein: CASSLRGATDTQYF
CDR3 DNA: TGTGCCAGCAGCTTAAGAGGGGCCACAGATACGCAGTATTTT

J gene: TRBJ2-7
V gene: TRBV29-1
D gene: TRBD2
clone size: -
CDR3 protein: CSVQLAGDPYEQYF
CDR3 DNA: TGCAGCGTCCAACTAGCGGGTGATCCCTACGAGCAGTACTTC

J gene: TRBJ2-3
V gene: TRBV27
D gene: TRBD1
clone size: -
CDR3 protein: CASSLRSRDRRTDTQYF
CDR3 DNA: TGTGCCAGCAGTTTACGATCCCGGGACAGACGCACAGATACGCAGTATTTT

J gene: TRBJ2-3
V gene: TRBV12-3/TRBV12-4
D gene: -
clone size: -
CDR3 protein: CASSCRVGADVQYF
CDR3 DNA: TGTGCCAGCAGTTGCAGAGTGGGGGCAGATGTGCAGTATTTT

J gene: TRBJ1-2
V gene: TRBV20-1
D gene: -
clone size: -
CDR3 protein: CSATPSPGPYGYTF
CDR3 DNA: TGCAGTGCTACTCCGAGCCCTGGGCCCTATGGCTACACCTTC

J gene: TRBJ2-3
V gene: TRBV11-2
D gene: -
clone size: -
CDR3 protein: CASSLARSSGGTQYF
CDR3 DNA: TGTGCCAGCAGCTTAGCTAGGTCGAGTGGCGGGACGCAGTATTTT

J gene: TRBJ2-6
V gene: TRBV6-7
D gene: -
clone size: -
CDR3 protein: CASSLGQLSSGANVLTF
CDR3 DNA: TGTGCCAGCAGTCTCGGACAGCTGTCATCTGGGGCCAACGTCCTGACTTTC

J gene: TRBJ2-7
V gene: TRBV10-3
D gene: TRBD2
clone size: few
CDR3 protein: CAISLLSRGITYEQYF
CDR3 DNA: TGTGCCATCAGTCTTCTTTCGCGGGGGATAACGTACGAGCAGTACTTC

J gene: TRBJ2-5
V gene: TRBV29-1
D gene: TRBD1
clone size: -
CDR3 protein: CSAPTGVGTQYF
CDR3 DNA: TGCAGCGCCCCGACAGGGGTTGGGACCCAGTACTTC

J gene: TRBJ1-5
V gene: TRBV10-3
D gene: -
clone size: few
CDR3 protein: CAIGGSNQPQHF
CDR3 DNA: TGTGCCATCGGCGGGAGCAATCAGCCCCAGCATTTT

J gene: TRBJ2-7
V gene: TRBV4-1
D gene: TRBD2
clone size: -
CDR3 protein: CAGSQVASGRITYEQYF
CDR3 DNA: TGCGCCGGCAGCCAGGTAGCTAGCGGGAGGATCACCTACGAGCAGTACTTC

J gene: TRBJ2-4
V gene: TRBV7-9
D gene: -
clone size: -
CDR3 protein: CASSLGGGKSVYIQYF
CDR3 DNA: TGTGCCAGCAGCTTAGGTGGAGGAAAATCCGTATACATTCAGTACTTC

J gene: TRBJ2-5
V gene: TRBV3-1
D gene: -
clone size: -
CDR3 protein: CASSQDVSLRETQYF
CDR3 DNA: TGTGCCAGCAGCCAAGACGTCAGCCTCCGGGAGACCCAGTACTTC

J gene: TRBJ2-1
V gene: TRBV4-1
D gene: TRBD2
clone size: -
CDR3 protein: CASSPPTSGGPNEQFF
CDR3 DNA: TGCGCCAGCAGCCCCCCAACTAGCGGGGGACCCAATGAGCAGTTCTTC

J gene: TRBJ2-2
V gene: TRBV3-1
D gene: -
clone size: -
CDR3 protein: CASSQLRLDTGELFF
CDR3 DNA: TGTGCCAGCAGCCAATTGCGCTTAGACACCGGGGAGCTGTTTTTT

J gene: TRBJ2-6
V gene: TRBV27
D gene: -
clone size: -
CDR3 protein: CASSLPLGESGANVLTF
CDR3 DNA: TGTGCCAGCAGTTTACCCCTAGGGGAATCTGGGGCCAACGTCCTGACTTTC

J gene: TRBJ1-2
V gene: TRBV7-2
D gene: TRBD1
clone size: -
CDR3 protein: CASSRAGTGAYHGYTF
CDR3 DNA: TGTGCCAGCAGCCGAGCCGGGACAGGGGCGTACCATGGCTACACCTTC

J gene: TRBJ1-3
V gene: TRBV11-2
D gene: -
clone size: -
CDR3 protein: CASSLDISGNTIYF
CDR3 DNA: TGTGCCAGCAGCTTAGACATCTCTGGAAACACCATATATTTT

J gene: TRBJ1-1
V gene: TRBV7-9
D gene: -
clone size: -
CDR3 protein: CASSLFDLEAFF
CDR3 DNA: TGTGCCAGCAGCTTATTCGACCTTGAAGCTTTCTTT

J gene: TRBJ2-3
V gene: TRBV18
D gene: -
clone size: few
CDR3 protein: CASSPPGRGLYTQYF
CDR3 DNA: TGTGCCAGCTCACCACCAGGCAGGGGACTATATACGCAGTATTTT

J gene: TRBJ2-2
V gene: TRBV27
D gene: -
clone size: -
CDR3 protein: CASSFVGIPGELFF
CDR3 DNA: TGTGCCAGCAGTTTCGTAGGGATTCCCGGGGAGCTGTTTTTT

J gene: TRBJ1-4
V gene: TRBV5-4
D gene: TRBD1
clone size: -
CDR3 protein: CASSFRQGGNEKLFF
CDR3 DNA: TGTGCCAGCAGCTTTCGCCAGGGGGGAAATGAAAAACTGTTTTTT

J gene: TRBJ1-1
V gene: TRBV29-1
D gene: TRBD1
clone size: few
CDR3 protein: CSVSGTGIEYTEAFF
CDR3 DNA: TGCAGCGTCTCCGGGACAGGGATTGAGTACACTGAAGCTTTCTTT

J gene: TRBJ1-2
V gene: TRBV5-4
D gene: TRBD1
clone size: -
CDR3 protein: CASSFPPGQGDYGYTF
CDR3 DNA: TGTGCCAGCAGCTTTCCCCCCGGACAGGGGGACTATGGCTACACCTTC

J gene: TRBJ2-3
V gene: TRBV6-2/TRBV6-3
D gene: -
clone size: few
CDR3 protein: CASSLWARVTDTQYF
CDR3 DNA: TGTGCCAGCAGTCTTTGGGCAAGGGTCACAGATACGCAGTATTTT

J gene: TRBJ1-4
V gene: TRBV6-1
D gene: -
clone size: few
CDR3 protein: CASSPRHPAGSEKLFF
CDR3 DNA: TGTGCCAGCAGCCCAAGACATCCCGCGGGATCTGAAAAACTGTTTTTT

J gene: TRBJ2-1
V gene: TRBV6-5
D gene: -
clone size: -
CDR3 protein: CASSYTGTNFYNEQFF
CDR3 DNA: TGTGCCAGCAGTTACACCGGGACCAACTTCTACAATGAGCAGTTCTTC

J gene: TRBJ2-5
V gene: TRBV7-8
D gene: TRBD2
clone size: -
CDR3 protein: CASSTPWETSVETQYF
CDR3 DNA: TGTGCCAGCAGCACCCCGTGGGAGACTAGCGTGGAGACCCAGTACTTC

J gene: TRBJ1-4
V gene: TRBV7-2
D gene: -
clone size: -
CDR3 protein: CASSAHEKLFF
CDR3 DNA: TGTGCCAGCAGCGCCCATGAAAAACTGTTTTTT